This TCR beta chain appears in the sequencing data of a study of tumor-infiltrating lymphocytes in primary liver carcinoma. This clonotype has a single count. The conserved phenylalanine or tryptophan is not found at the CDR3 terminus, so this likely reflects a read error. The limits of the CDR3 on the DNA are not certain, so only TCRdb's listed CDR3 is given. Unsorted bulk tissue (about 19-33 mg) underwent RNA and DNA co-extraction. Each tumor had five separate regions sampled. Making TCR beta cDNA involved roughly 500 ng total RNA and a constant-region primer. Three rounds of nested multiplex PCR with slightly modified ARM-PCR produced TCR beta libraries. Using its own MiXCR run on the multiplex PCR reads, TCRdb lists one record per CDR3 protein. The data contain 40,000 to 60,000 distinct CDR3 sequences, over 65% of them singletons. The receptor comes from a man aged 35 to 55 with primary liver carcinoma and hepatitis B virus infection. The sample was liver tumor tissue from sampling region 3. As to subset: tumor region T3, left-lateral pole.

CDR3 residues: CASSPQLAPEVTQCL. V and J are TRBV11-2 and TRBJ2-5; no check of the table's D call, TRBD2, against the DNA was made. The germline V gene has CDR1 SGHAT and CDR2 FQNNGV. Including both end residues, the CDR3 is 15 amino acids long.